A selection of T cell receptor beta chains follows, all from one sample in a study of T cells after yellow fever vaccination. Each CDR3 protein gets one entry after TCRdb re-called the 5' RACE reads with MiXCR. The sample lists 400,000 or so distinct CDR3 sequences; over 5% were seen once. This specimen was PBMCs, taken 5 days after the yellow fever booster vaccination. Source of these receptors: a man aged 30 to 39 who received the YFV17D yellow fever vaccine. The CDR3 runs from the conserved cysteine through the conserved F or W. The D gene is left open where the match is weak. Size values are once, few and many counts, or a class for expanded clones, and some rows have none.

CDR3aa,CDR3nt,d_gene,v_gene,abundance,j_gene
CASSNEGLASLLAGSYEQYF,TGCGCCAGCAGCAACGAGGGACTAGCGAGCCTTCTCGCAGGGAGTTACGAGCAGTACTTC,TRBD2,TRBV5-1,many,TRBJ2-7
CASSPTTENTEAFF,TGTGCCAGCTCACCAACGACAGAGAACACTGAAGCTTTCTTT,NA,TRBV18,few,TRBJ1-1
CASSRTVNTEAFF,TGTGCCAGCAGTCGGACGGTGAACACTGAAGCTTTCTTT,NA,TRBV12-3/TRBV12-4,many,TRBJ1-1
CASSYRDRGVYEQYF,TGTGCCAGCAGTTATCGAGACAGGGGAGTATACGAGCAGTACTTC,TRBD1,TRBV6-5,few,TRBJ2-7
CASSLGPAGGGSTDTQYF,TGTGCCAGCAGCTTAGGTCCGGCCGGCGGGGGAAGCACAGATACGCAGTATTTT,TRBD2,TRBV7-8,many,TRBJ2-3
CASSLQGRTGELFF,TGTGCCAGCAGCTTACAGGGTAGAACCGGGGAGCTGTTTTTT,NA,TRBV7-2,few,TRBJ2-2
CASSPPASMADTQYF,TGTGCCAGCAGTCCCCCGGCTAGCATGGCAGATACGCAGTATTTT,NA,TRBV28,NA,TRBJ2-3
CASSPIVSSQETQYF,TGTGCCAGCAGCCCTATCGTTAGTAGCCAAGAGACCCAGTACTTC,NA,TRBV7-9,NA,TRBJ2-5
CASGARGIDTQYF,TGTGCCAGCGGCGCGCGCGGGATTGATACGCAGTATTTT,NA,TRBV14,few,TRBJ2-3
CASSGGPGEAKNIQYF,TGTGCCAGCAGCGGTGGACCGGGGGAGGCCAAAAACATTCAGTACTTC,NA,TRBV5-4,few,TRBJ2-4
CASSSSGVVEYYEQFF,TGTGCCAGCAGCTCCTCAGGGGTTGTGGAGTACTATGAGCAGTTCTTC,NA,TRBV13,NA,TRBJ2-1
CASSLLGSGENTEAFF,TGTGCCAGCAGCTTGCTTGGGAGTGGAGAGAACACTGAAGCTTTCTTT,NA,TRBV5-4,NA,TRBJ1-1
CSARFSSGDRGFGYTF,TGCAGTGCTAGATTTTCTTCGGGTGACAGGGGTTTCGGCTACACCTTC,TRBD1,TRBV20-1,NA,TRBJ1-2
CASSLSQIYGYTF,TGTGCCAGCAGTTTAAGTCAGATCTATGGCTACACCTTC,NA,TRBV12-3/TRBV12-4,NA,TRBJ1-2
CASSQVGGGWEKLFF,TGTGCCAGCAGCCAAGTCGGGGGGGGATGGGAAAAACTGTTTTTT,NA,TRBV14,few,TRBJ1-4
CASSHDRYYEQYF,TGCGCCAGCAGCCACGACAGGTACTACGAGCAGTACTTC,NA,TRBV5-1,few,TRBJ2-7
CAGWGETNTEAFF,TGTGCCGGATGGGGGGAAACGAACACTGAAGCTTTCTTT,NA,TRBV6-6,few,TRBJ1-1
CASSSPEQGGLATQYF,TGTGCCAGCAGTTCCCCCGAACAGGGAGGTCTTGCGACCCAGTACTTC,NA,TRBV28,NA,TRBJ2-5
CSAARTGVSYEQYF,TGCAGTGCCGCACGGACAGGGGTATCCTACGAGCAGTACTTC,TRBD1,TRBV20-1,few,TRBJ2-7
CSANLGGAYEQYF,TGCAGTGCTAATCTCGGTGGAGCCTACGAGCAGTACTTC,NA,TRBV20-1,NA,TRBJ2-7
CASTQPSASGNADTQYF,TGTGCCAGCACCCAGCCCTCGGCTAGCGGGAACGCAGATACGCAGTATTTT,TRBD2,TRBV3-1,NA,TRBJ2-3
CASSTGWGQFF,TGTGCCAGCAGCACCGGTTGGGGTCAGTTCTTC,NA,TRBV21-1,many,TRBJ2-1
CASSARIGSRGYTF,TGTGCCAGCAGCGCCCGAATTGGCTCGAGAGGCTACACCTTC,NA,TRBV27,many,TRBJ1-2
CASSLFSGRADTQYF,TGCGCCAGCAGCTTGTTTAGCGGGAGGGCAGATACGCAGTATTTT,TRBD2,TRBV5-1,NA,TRBJ2-3